The clone carrying this T cell receptor (beta chain) was seen a handful of times. Its antigen is undetermined. Likely shared infections and vaccines: all three twin pairs were reared together. These data originate in a study of identical twins' blood T cells. Turning to the study itself: Twelve libraries, six alpha and six beta, gave around 48 million reads.

CDR3 size: 14 residues. The V and J ends lost 5 bases and 1 base, in that order; junction bases with no gene match: 6. Germline-derived CDR1 and CDR2 are DFQATT and SNEGSKA (reference sequence). Each CDR3 protein is one row after TCRdb ran MiXCR on the 5' RACE reads. The sample holds 350,000 to 450,000 distinct CDR3 sequences, roughly 30% seen once. Notes on the study in general: V gene usage reportedly matched far better within twin pairs than unrelated donors. Top TCRbeta clonotypes were shared more with twin than unrelated donors.

The rearrangement joins TRBV20-1 to TRBJ1-1; TRBD1 aligns across 8 bases. Material: PBMCs. The sequence was collected from a woman between 18 and 50 years old in good health. The CDR3, as DNA: TGCAGTGCTCGTCCCGGGACAGGGAACACTGAAGCTTTCTTT. It codes for CSARPGTGNTEAFF.